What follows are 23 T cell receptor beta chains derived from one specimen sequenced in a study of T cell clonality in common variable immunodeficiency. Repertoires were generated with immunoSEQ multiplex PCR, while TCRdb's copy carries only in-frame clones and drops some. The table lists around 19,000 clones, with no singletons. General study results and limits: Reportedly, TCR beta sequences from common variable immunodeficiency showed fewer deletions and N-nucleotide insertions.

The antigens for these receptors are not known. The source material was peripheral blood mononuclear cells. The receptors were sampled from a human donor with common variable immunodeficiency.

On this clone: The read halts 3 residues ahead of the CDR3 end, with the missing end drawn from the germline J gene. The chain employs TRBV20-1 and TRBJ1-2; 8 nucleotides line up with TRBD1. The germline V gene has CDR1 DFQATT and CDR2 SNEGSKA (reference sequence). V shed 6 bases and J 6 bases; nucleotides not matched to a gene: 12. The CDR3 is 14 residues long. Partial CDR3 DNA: TGCAGTGCAATACCGGTTGGACAGGGAGATGGC. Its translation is CSAIPVGQGDG. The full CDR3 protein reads CSAIPVGQGDGYTF.

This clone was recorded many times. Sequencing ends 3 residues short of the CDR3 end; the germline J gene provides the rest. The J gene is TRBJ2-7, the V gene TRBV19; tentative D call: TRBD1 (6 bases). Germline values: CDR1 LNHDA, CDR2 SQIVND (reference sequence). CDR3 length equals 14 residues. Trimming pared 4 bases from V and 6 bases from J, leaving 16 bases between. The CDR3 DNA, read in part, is TGTGCCAGTAGTACTGACAGGATTGTCTCCGAG. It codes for CASSTDRIVSE. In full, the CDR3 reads CASSTDRIVSEQYF.

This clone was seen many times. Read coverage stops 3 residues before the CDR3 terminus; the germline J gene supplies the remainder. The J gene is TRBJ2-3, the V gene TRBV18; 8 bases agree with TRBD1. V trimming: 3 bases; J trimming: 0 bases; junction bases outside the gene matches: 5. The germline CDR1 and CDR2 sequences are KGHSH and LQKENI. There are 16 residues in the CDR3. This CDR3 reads CASSPLRTGSTDTQYF. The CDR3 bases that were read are TGTGCCAGCTCACCTCTCCGGACAGGGAGCACAGATACG. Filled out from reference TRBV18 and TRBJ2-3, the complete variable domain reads NAGVMQNPRHLVRRRGQEARLRCSPMKGHSHVYWYRQLPEEGLKFMVYLQKENIIDESGMPKERFSAEFPKEGPSILRIQQVVRGDSAAYFCASSPLRTGSTDTQYFGPGTRLTVL.

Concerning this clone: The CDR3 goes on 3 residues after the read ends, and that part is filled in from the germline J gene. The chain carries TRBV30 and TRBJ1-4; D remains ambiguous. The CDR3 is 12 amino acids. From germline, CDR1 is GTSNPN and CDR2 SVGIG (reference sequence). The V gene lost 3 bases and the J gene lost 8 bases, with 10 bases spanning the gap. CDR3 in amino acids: CAWRVLREKLFF. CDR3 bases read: TGTGCCTGGAGGGTACTAAGGGAAAAA.

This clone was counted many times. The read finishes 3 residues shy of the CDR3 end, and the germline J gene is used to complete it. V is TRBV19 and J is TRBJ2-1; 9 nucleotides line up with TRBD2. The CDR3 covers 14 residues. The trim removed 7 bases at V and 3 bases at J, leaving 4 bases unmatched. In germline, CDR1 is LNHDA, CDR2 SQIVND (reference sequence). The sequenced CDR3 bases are TGTGCCAGTACTCTTAGCGGGAGCTACAATGAG. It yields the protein CASTLSGSYNE. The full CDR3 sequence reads CASTLSGSYNEQFF.

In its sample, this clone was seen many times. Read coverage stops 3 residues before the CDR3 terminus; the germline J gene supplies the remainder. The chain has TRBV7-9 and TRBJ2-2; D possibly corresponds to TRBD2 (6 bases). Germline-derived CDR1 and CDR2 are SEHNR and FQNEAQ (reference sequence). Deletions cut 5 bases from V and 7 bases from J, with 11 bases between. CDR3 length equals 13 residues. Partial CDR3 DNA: TGTGCCAGCAGCCCTAGCGAAGGCGGGGAG. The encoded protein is CASSPSEGGE. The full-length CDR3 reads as CASSPSEGGELFF.

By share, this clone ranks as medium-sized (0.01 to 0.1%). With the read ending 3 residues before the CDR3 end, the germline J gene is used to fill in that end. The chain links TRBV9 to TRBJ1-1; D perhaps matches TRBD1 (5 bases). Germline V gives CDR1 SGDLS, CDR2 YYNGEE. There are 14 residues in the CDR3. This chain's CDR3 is CASSVGGSAPEAFF. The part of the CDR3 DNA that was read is TGTGCCAGCAGCGTAGGGGGCTCCGCTCCAGAA.

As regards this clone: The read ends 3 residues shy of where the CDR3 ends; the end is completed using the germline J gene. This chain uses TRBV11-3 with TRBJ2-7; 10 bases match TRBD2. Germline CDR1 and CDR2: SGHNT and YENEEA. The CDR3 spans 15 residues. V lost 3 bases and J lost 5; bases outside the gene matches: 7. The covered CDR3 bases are TGTGCCAGCAGCTTCCTCAGCGGGGGGGCCCACGAG. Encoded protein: CASSFLSGGAHE. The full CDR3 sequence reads CASSFLSGGAHEQYF.

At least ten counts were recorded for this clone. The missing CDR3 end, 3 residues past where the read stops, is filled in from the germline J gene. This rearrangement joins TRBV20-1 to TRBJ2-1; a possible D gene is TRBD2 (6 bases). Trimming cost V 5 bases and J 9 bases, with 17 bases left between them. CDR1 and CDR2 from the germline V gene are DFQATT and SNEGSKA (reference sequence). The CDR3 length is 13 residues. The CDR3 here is CSALSTRSFEQFF. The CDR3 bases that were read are TGCAGTGCTCTGTCGACTAGGTCGTTTGAG.

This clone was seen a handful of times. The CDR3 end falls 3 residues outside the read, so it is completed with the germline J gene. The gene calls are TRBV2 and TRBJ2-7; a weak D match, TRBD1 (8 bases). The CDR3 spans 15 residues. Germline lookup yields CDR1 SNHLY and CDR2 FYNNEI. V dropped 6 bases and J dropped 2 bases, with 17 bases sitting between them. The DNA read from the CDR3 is TGTGCCAGCAGCGATCTACAGGGGGGGCCCTACGAG. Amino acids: CASSDLQGGPYE. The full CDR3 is CASSDLQGGPYEQYF.

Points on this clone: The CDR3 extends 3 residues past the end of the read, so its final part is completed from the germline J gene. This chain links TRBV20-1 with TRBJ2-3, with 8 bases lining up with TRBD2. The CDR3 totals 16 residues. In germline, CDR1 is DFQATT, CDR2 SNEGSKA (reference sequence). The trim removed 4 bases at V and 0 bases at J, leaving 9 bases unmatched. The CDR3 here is CSAMAGTRGSTDTQYF. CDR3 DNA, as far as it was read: TGCAGTGCTATGGCGGGGACTAGAGGTAGCACAGATACG.

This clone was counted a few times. Partial CDR3 DNA: TGCAGTGCTAGAGATCATCTCACTTCGGCGGGAGACGAG. Translation: CSARDHLTSAGDE. The entire CDR3 protein is CSARDHLTSAGDEQYF. The chain is built from TRBV20-1 and TRBJ2-7; 7 positions agree with TRBD2. The read is 3 residues too short to cover the CDR3 end, so that end is filled in from the germline J gene. This CDR3 comprises 16 residues. CDR1 DFQATT and CDR2 SNEGSKA come from the germline V gene (reference sequence). J lost 5 bases, V lost 0 bases, and 13 bases had no gene match.

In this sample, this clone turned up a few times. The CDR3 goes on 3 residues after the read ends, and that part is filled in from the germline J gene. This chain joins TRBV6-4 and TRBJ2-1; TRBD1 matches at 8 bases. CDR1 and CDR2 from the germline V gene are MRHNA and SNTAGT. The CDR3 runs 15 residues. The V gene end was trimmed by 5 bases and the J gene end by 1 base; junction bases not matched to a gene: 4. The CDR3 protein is CASSLQGDSYNEQFF. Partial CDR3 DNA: TGTGCCAGCAGTCTACAGGGGGATTCCTACAATGAG.

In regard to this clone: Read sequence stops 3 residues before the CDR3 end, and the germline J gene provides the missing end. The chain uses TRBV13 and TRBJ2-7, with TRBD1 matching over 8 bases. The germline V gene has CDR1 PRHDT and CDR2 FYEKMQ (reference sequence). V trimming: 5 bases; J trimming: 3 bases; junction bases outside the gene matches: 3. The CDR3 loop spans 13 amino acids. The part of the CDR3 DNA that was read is TGTGCCAGCAGCGACAGGGGTTTCTACGAG. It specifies CASSDRGFYE. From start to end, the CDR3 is CASSDRGFYEQYF.

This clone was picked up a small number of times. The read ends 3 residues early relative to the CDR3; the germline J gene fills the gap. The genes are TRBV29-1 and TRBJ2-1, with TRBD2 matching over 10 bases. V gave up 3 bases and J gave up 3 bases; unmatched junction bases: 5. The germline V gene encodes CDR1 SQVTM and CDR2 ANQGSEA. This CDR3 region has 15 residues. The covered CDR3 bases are TGCAGCGTTGATCGGCTAGCGGGAGACTACAATGAG. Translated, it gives CSVDRLAGDYNE. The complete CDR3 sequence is CSVDRLAGDYNEQFF.

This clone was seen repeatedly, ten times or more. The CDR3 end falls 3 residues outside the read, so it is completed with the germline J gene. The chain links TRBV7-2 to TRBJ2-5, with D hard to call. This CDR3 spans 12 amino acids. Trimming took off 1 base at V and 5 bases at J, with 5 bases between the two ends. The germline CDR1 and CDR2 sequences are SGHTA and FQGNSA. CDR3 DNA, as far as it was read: TGTGCCAGCAGCTTAGAACACGAGACC. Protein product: CASSLEHET. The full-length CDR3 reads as CASSLEHETQYF.

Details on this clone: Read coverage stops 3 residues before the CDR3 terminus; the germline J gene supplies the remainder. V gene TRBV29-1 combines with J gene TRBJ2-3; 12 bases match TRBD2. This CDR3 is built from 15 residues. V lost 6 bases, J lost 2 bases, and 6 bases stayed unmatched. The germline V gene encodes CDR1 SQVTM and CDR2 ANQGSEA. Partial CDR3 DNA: TGCAGCGTCCACCGACTAGCGGGGGTCACAGATACG. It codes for CSVHRLAGVTDT. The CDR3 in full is CSVHRLAGVTDTQYF.

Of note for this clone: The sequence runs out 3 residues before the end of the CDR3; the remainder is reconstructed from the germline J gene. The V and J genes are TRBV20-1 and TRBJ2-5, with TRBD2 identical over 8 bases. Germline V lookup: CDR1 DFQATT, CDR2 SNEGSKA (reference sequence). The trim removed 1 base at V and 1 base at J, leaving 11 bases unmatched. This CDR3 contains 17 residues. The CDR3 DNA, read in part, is TGCAGTGCTAGAGGCCTGGGGGGAGCGGGGGTCCAAGAGACC. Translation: CSARGLGGAGVQET. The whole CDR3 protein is CSARGLGGAGVQETQYF.

Partial CDR3 DNA: TGTGCCAGCTCACCATTCGGTTCCAACATT. It encodes CASSPFGSNI. In full, the CDR3 reads CASSPFGSNIQYF. The chain links TRBV18 to TRBJ2-4; D unclear. The missing CDR3 end, 3 residues past where the read stops, is filled in from the germline J gene. CDR1 KGHSH and CDR2 LQKENI come from the germline V gene. This CDR3 comprises 13 residues. The V gene lost 2 bases and the J gene lost 7 bases, with 9 bases spanning the gap.

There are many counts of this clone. The CDR3 here is CASSLDSSYNSPLHF. The CDR3 bases that were read are TGCGCCAGCAGCTTGGACAGCTCCTATAATTCACCC. The rearrangement uses TRBV5-1 and TRBJ1-6, with no clear D. The read gets to within 3 residues of the CDR3 end, and the germline J gene fills in the rest. The CDR3 has 15 residues. V was pared by 0 bases and J by 0 bases, with 4 bases between. CDR1 and CDR2 from the germline V gene are SGHRS and YFSETQ.

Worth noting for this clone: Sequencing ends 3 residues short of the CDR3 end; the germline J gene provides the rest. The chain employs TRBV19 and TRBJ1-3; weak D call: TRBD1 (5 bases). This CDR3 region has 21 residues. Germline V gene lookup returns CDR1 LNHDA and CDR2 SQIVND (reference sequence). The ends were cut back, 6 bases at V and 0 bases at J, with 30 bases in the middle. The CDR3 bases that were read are TGTGCCAGTAGCCCTGGCACTCCTCAAGGGGCAGGTGCTCCCTCTGGAAACACC. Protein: CASSPGTPQGAGAPSGNT. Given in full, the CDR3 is CASSPGTPQGAGAPSGNTIYF.

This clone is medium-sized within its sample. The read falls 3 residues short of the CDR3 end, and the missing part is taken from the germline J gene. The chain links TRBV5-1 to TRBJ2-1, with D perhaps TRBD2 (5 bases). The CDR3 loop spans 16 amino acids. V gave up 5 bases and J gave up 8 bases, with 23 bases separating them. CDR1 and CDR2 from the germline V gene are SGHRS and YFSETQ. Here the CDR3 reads CASSPRGLTNDDEQFF. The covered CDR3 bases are TGCGCCAGCAGTCCACGCGGACTCACAAATGACGATGAG.

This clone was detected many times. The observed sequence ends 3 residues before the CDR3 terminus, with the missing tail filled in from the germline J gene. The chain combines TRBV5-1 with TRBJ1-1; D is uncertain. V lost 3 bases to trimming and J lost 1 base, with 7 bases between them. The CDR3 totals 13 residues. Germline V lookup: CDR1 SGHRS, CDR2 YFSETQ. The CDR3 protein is CASSSGENTEAFF. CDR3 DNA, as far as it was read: TGCGCCAGCAGCTCAGGAGAGAACACTGAA.